This entry lists 19 T cell receptor beta chains sequenced from one sample in a study of T-cell reconstitution after alpha-beta-depleted transplantation in children. TCRbeta library preparation incorporated unique molecular identifiers. TCRdb re-derived calls from the PCR reads in MiXCR, one entry per CDR3 protein. The sample shows around 700,000 distinct CDR3 sequences, 13% of them seen only once. This specimen consisted of PBMCs, obtained before TCRalphabeta/CD19-depleted stem cell transplant. All receptors come from a girl between 2 and 10 years old with congenital amegakaryocytic thrombocytopenia, due to receive a stem cell transplant.

The sample holds many counts of this clonotype. J is TRBJ2-7 and V is TRBV12-3 or TRBV12-4; a possible D gene is TRBD1 (6 bases). V shed 4 bases and J shed 2 bases, with 12 bases lying between them. This CDR3 comprises 14 residues. CDR3 loop: CASSSPDSAYEQYF. Here the CDR3 DNA reads TGTGCCAGCAGTTCCCCGGACAGCGCCTACGAGCAGTACTTC.

This clonotype was seen many times. This chain joins TRBV20-1 and TRBJ1-5; D not certain. The germline CDR1 and CDR2 sequences are DFQATT and SNEGSKA (reference sequence). V dropped 4 bases and J dropped 6 bases, with 13 bases sitting between them. The CDR3 is made up of 13 amino acids. CDR3 bases: TGCAGTGCTACCCGCTCGGTTAGTCAGCCCCAGCATTTT. Residues: CSATRSVSQPQHF.

The table lists this clonotype with a few counts. The CDR3 DNA reads as TGTGCCTGGAGAAATTGGGTTTGGAGCAATGAGCAGTTCTTC. This codes for CAWRNWVWSNEQFF. This rearrangement joins TRBV30 to TRBJ2-1, with D uncertain. The CDR3 is 14 amino acids. Trimming removed 3 bases from V and 6 bases from J, with 15 bases in between. Germline loops: CDR1 GTSNPN, CDR2 SVGIG (reference sequence).

The DNA of the CDR3 is TGCGCCACCACGGAACAGGGCGGGGAGCTGTTTTTT. Protein product: CATTEQGGELFF. The rearrangement joins TRBV5-1 to TRBJ2-2; D possibly corresponds to TRBD1 (6 bases). This CDR3 spans 12 amino acids. The germline gives CDR1 SGHRS, CDR2 YFSETQ. V was trimmed by 9 bases and J by 7 bases, leaving 13 bases between them.

This clonotype was seen a few times. The genes are TRBV12-3 or TRBV12-4 and TRBJ2-5; D is perhaps TRBD1 (7 bases). The CDR3 spans 14 residues. V lost 5 bases, J lost 5 bases, and 15 bases lay in between. The CDR3 is CASSPAQGRETQYF. The CDR3 nucleotides read TGTGCCAGCAGTCCGGCACAGGGGAGGGAGACCCAGTACTTC.

With regard to this clonotype: A much larger clonotype is one base distant, so this may be a read error. J is TRBJ1-1 and V is TRBV5-1; the D gene is possibly TRBD1 (5 bases). The CDR3 totals 14 residues. The V gene's germline CDR1 is SGHRS and CDR2 YFSETQ. The CDR3 DNA sequence: TGCGCCAGCGGCTTGGTGGAGTCGAGACAGCGGGCTTTCTTT. Translation gives CASGLVESRQRAFF.

This clonotype was seen more than once but under ten times. V is TRBV3-1 and J is TRBJ2-2, with 9 bases aligning to TRBD2. The CDR3 spans 16 residues. V was clipped by 1 base and J by 5 bases; unmatched bases: 5. Germline loops: CDR1 LGHDT, CDR2 YNNKEL (reference sequence). The CDR3 DNA follows: TGTGCCAGCAGCCAAGGCGGACTAGCGTCTACCGGGGAGCTGTTTTTT. Translating gives CASSQGGLASTGELFF.

This clonotype occurred many times. This CDR3 is CASSPTGLPGELFF. The CDR3 coding sequence is TGTGCCAGCAGCCCCACAGGGTTACCCGGGGAGCTGTTTTTT. The V and J genes are TRBV12-3 or TRBV12-4 and TRBJ2-2, with D perhaps TRBD1 (6 bases). The germline V and J ends were trimmed by 6 bases and 6 bases, with 14 bases remaining between them. The length of the CDR3 is 14 residues.

The chain has TRBV7-8 and TRBJ1-2; perhaps TRBD1 as D (6 bases). The V end lost 1 base, the J end lost 8 bases, and 26 bases lay between the germline ends. The germline V gene encodes CDR1 SGHVS and CDR2 FQNEAQ. The CDR3 has 18 residues. The CDR3 DNA follows: TGTGCCAGCAGCTTAGGCCCCGAGGCAGGGGCTTTTGGAGACGGCTACACCTTC. It yields the protein CASSLGPEAGAFGDGYTF.

This clonotype was picked up many times. The chain links TRBV12-3 or TRBV12-4 to TRBJ2-3; TRBD2 matches at 12 bases. There are 16 residues in the CDR3. With 6 bases clipped from V and 9 bases from J, the junction kept 13 bases outside the gene matches. The CDR3 DNA reads TGTGCCAGCAGCAGACTAGCGGGAGAGGGGGGTTGGACGCAGTATTTT. Amino acids: CASSRLAGEGGWTQYF.

This clonotype was recorded at least ten times. CDR3 residues: CAWNFPPGGEQFF. The CDR3 DNA is TGTGCCTGGAATTTTCCCCCAGGAGGCGAGCAGTTCTTC. This chain connects TRBV30 to TRBJ2-1; D perhaps matches TRBD2 (5 bases). Per germline, CDR1 GTSNPN and CDR2 SVGIG (reference sequence). The CDR3 is made up of 13 amino acids. V lost 4 bases and J 10 bases, leaving 17 bases between the germline ends.

This clonotype was observed many times. The chain uses TRBV12-3 or TRBV12-4 and TRBJ1-1; D is undetermined. CDR3 size: 13 residues. Trimming removed 7 bases from V and 3 bases from J, with 12 bases in between. CDR3 coding DNA: TGTGCCAGCATCGTTCAAACAGACACTGAAGCTTTCTTT. Amino acid sequence: CASIVQTDTEAFF.

The chain links TRBV4-2 to TRBJ2-1; no reliable D call. This CDR3 is 15 amino acids long. CDR1 is LGHNA, CDR2 YNFKEQ, per germline. V lost 0 bases, J lost 10 bases, and 16 bases lay in between. The CDR3 DNA reads TGTGCCAGCAGCCAAGACAAGCGAATGTACATAGAGCAGTTCTTC. As protein: CASSQDKRMYIEQFF.

At least ten counts were recorded for this clonotype. This rearrangement joins TRBV9 to TRBJ2-3, with D possibly matching TRBD2 (5 bases). V lost 3 bases and J lost 2, with 7 bases in between. This CDR3 spans 13 amino acids. The germline V gene has CDR1 SGDLS and CDR2 YYNGEE. The CDR3 loop is CASSGRDTDTQYF. The CDR3 region has the DNA TGTGCCAGCAGCGGACGGGACACAGATACGCAGTATTTT.

The J gene is TRBJ2-3, the V gene TRBV30, with TRBD1 identical over 8 bases. V lost 1 base, J lost 2 bases, and 8 bases stayed unmatched. The CDR3 has 16 amino acids. Germline CDR1 and CDR2: GTSNPN and SVGIG (reference sequence). CDR3: CAWSGGWGQVTDTQYF. The CDR3 DNA reads as TGTGCCTGGAGTGGGGGATGGGGACAGGTCACAGATACGCAGTATTTT.

This clonotype was counted between two and nine times. The rearrangement joins TRBV12-3 or TRBV12-4 to TRBJ2-1; the D gene could be TRBD1 or TRBD2 (6 bases each). V shed 3 bases and J shed 0 bases, with 12 bases lying between them. This CDR3 is 16 amino acids long. CDR3 in DNA: TGTGCCAGCAGTTTTCGGGGGCGGAGCTCCTACAATGAGCAGTTCTTC. Translated: CASSFRGRSSYNEQFF.

This chain uses TRBV29-1 with TRBJ2-1, with no clear D. CDR3 length equals 12 residues. CDR1 SQVTM and CDR2 ANQGSEA come from the germline V gene. V dropped 7 bases and J dropped 9 bases, with 16 bases sitting between them. The CDR3 nucleotides read TGCAGCGGCAAGCATGTGAGTCCTGAGCAGTTCTTC. Translated: CSGKHVSPEQFF.

At least ten counts were recorded for this clonotype. This chain connects TRBV7-2 to TRBJ2-5; no definite D call. Germline-derived CDR1 and CDR2 are SGHTA and FQGNSA. This CDR3 comprises 13 residues. V lost 6 bases and J 6 bases, leaving 14 bases between the germline ends. The CDR3 nucleotides are TGTGCCAGCAGTCCAAGGCTATGGAAGACCCAGTACTTC. As protein: CASSPRLWKTQYF.

Many counts were recorded for this clonotype. The V gene is TRBV5-1, the J gene TRBJ2-3; TRBD1 aligns across 9 bases. CDR3 length: 17 amino acids. Germline V gene data show CDR1 as SGHRS and CDR2 as YFSETQ. V shed 5 bases and J 4 bases; nucleotides not matched to a gene: 14. CDR3 region: CASSSRGQGVGPDTQYF. The CDR3 nucleotides read TGCGCCAGCAGTTCTCGGGGACAGGGAGTAGGTCCAGATACGCAGTATTTT.